Following are 4 T cell receptor beta chains from one sample sequenced in a study of blood T cell repertoires in COVID-19. TCRdb's table, derived via immunoSEQ multiplex PCR, lists solely in-frame clones and lacks some. Counted here are 300,000 to 350,000 clones, 80% to 90% occurring once; the ten biggest clones make up approximately 4.6%. What was sequenced was PBMCs or T cells enriched from blood (not recorded which). These receptors were taken from a middle-aged woman with acute COVID-19.

This chain joins TRBV19 and TRBJ2-5; TRBD1 matches 10 bases. The CDR3 sequence is 12 residues long. After removal of 10 bases from V and 10 bases from J, the junction contained 9 bases not matched to a gene. Germline CDR1 LNHDA, CDR2 SQIVND (reference sequence). Here the CDR3 DNA reads TGTGCCACCGGACAGGGGGGGAGAGACCAGTACTTC. Translating gives CATGQGGRDQYF. Full variable domain (outside the CDR3, taken from reference TRBV19 and TRBJ2-5): DGGITQSPKYLFRKEGQNVTLSCEQNLNHDAMYWYRQDPGQGLRLIYYSQIVNDFQKGDIAEGYSVSREKKESFPLTVTSAQKNPTAFYLCATGQGGRDQYFGPGTRLLVL.

This clone was recorded many times. This sequence joins TRBV19 and TRBJ2-3; TRBD2 is a possible D gene (6 bases). This CDR3 spans 14 amino acids. Deletions cut 6 bases from V and 2 bases from J, with 12 bases between. Germline V gene lookup returns CDR1 LNHDA and CDR2 SQIVND (reference sequence). CDR3 nucleotide sequence: TGTGCCAGTAGCGGGGGTTACCACACAGATACGCAGTATTTT. It translates to CASSGGYHTDTQYF. Using reference TRBV19 and TRBJ2-3 for the parts outside the CDR3, the full variable domain is DGGITQSPKYLFRKEGQNVTLSCEQNLNHDAMYWYRQDPGQGLRLIYYSQIVNDFQKGDIAEGYSVSREKKESFPLTVTSAQKNPTAFYLCASSGGYHTDTQYFGPGTRLTVL.

Points on this clone: The same CDR3 arises from other DNA sequences in this sample as well. The gene calls are TRBV18 and TRBJ2-7; 8 positions agree with TRBD1. Germline trimming cut 3 bases from V and 2 bases from J; bases unmatched to any gene: 6. This CDR3 has 15 amino acids. The germline V gene has CDR1 KGHSH and CDR2 LQKENI. The CDR3 spells CASSPGTGGTYEQYF. The CDR3, as DNA: TGTGCCAGCTCACCGGGGACAGGTGGCACCTACGAGCAGTACTTC. Full variable domain (missing parts from reference TRBV18 and TRBJ2-7): NAGVMQNPRHLVRRRGQEARLRCSPMKGHSHVYWYRQLPEEGLKFMVYLQKENIIDESGMPKERFSAEFPKEGPSILRIQQVVRGDSAAYFCASSPGTGGTYEQYFGPGTRLTVT.

This clone was found a few times. Additional DNA sequences in this sample encode the identical CDR3. This chain joins TRBV9 and TRBJ1-5; unclear D gene. Germline assignment: CDR1 SGDLS and CDR2 YYNGEE. This CDR3 region has 14 residues. The V and J ends lost 0 bases and 0 bases respectively, with 4 bases between them. The CDR3 reads CASSVDGSNQPQHF. Written as DNA, the CDR3 is TGTGCCAGCAGCGTAGACGGTAGCAATCAGCCCCAGCATTTT.